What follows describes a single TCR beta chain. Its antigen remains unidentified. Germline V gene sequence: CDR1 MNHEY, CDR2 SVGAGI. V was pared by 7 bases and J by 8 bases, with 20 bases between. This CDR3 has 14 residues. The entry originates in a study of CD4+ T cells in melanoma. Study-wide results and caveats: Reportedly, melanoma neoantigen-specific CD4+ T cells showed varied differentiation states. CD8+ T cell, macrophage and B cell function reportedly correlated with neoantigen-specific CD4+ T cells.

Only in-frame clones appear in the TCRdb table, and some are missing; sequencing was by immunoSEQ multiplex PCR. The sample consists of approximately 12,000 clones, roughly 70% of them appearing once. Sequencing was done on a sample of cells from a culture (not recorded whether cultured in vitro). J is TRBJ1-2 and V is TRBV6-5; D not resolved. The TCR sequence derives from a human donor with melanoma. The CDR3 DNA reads TGTGCCAGCACTGACGAGGCCGGCTTGGGAGGCTACACCTTC. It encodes CASTDEAGLGGYTF.